These 29 T cell receptor beta chains came from one sample sequenced in a study of OX40 agonist ivuxolimab in advanced cancers. Clones were read by immunoSEQ multiplex PCR, and TCRdb kept only the in-frame ones, dropping some. The sample includes 70,000 or so clones, about 85% of them seen just once. The starting material was CD4+ or CD8+ T cells sorted from blood, obtained in a trial of the OX40 agonist ivuxolimab. The source is an adult with an advanced solid tumor such as melanoma, head and neck, liver or kidney cancer.

CDR3 loop: CASSPGGTYNEQFF. CDR3 in DNA: TGTGCCAGCAGCCCGGGGGGCACCTACAATGAGCAGTTCTTC. The J gene is TRBJ2-1, the V gene TRBV11-3, with D possibly TRBD2 on 7 matching bases. V shed 5 bases and J shed 2 bases, with 10 bases lying between them. This CDR3 is built from 14 residues. Per germline, CDR1 SGHNT and CDR2 YENEEA.

J is TRBJ1-2 and V is TRBV7-2, with 7 bases fitting TRBD1. Germline trimming cut 5 bases from V and 0 bases from J; bases unmatched to any gene: 9. The germline V gene encodes CDR1 SGHTA and CDR2 FQGNSA. The CDR3 spans 16 residues. CDR3 residues: CASSLTDRAANYGYTF. The CDR3, as DNA: TGTGCCAGCAGCCTTACCGACAGGGCAGCTAACTATGGCTACACCTTC.

By sample share, this clone is medium-sized (0.01 to 0.1%). The chain uses TRBV19 and TRBJ2-7, with D perhaps matching TRBD1 or TRBD2 (5 bases each). Trimming removed 7 bases from V and 6 bases from J, with 22 bases in between. This CDR3 comprises 15 residues. Germline V gives CDR1 LNHDA, CDR2 SQIVND (reference sequence). CDR3 DNA sequence: TGTGCCAGTAAACCCGTGGCTTGGGACCCCTCCGAGCAGTACTTC. Translation gives CASKPVAWDPSEQYF.

The V gene is TRBV28, the J gene TRBJ1-5; D unresolved. The germline V and J ends were trimmed by 3 bases and 2 bases, with 14 bases remaining between them. The CDR3 totals 16 residues. Germline V gene lookup returns CDR1 MDHEN and CDR2 SYDVKM. The CDR3, as DNA: TGTGCCAGCAGTTTCTTATCCGGGGTCGGCAATCAGCCCCAGCATTTT. Translated, it gives CASSFLSGVGNQPQHF. Full variable domain (missing parts from reference TRBV28 and TRBJ1-5): DVKVTQSSRYLVKRTGEKVFLECVQDMDHENMFWYRQDPGLGLRLIYFSYDVKMKEKGDIPEGYSVSREKKERFSLILESASTNQTSMYLCASSFLSGVGNQPQHFGDGTRLSIL.

The rearrangement links TRBV18 to TRBJ2-1; TRBD1 aligns across 10 bases. The germline CDR1 and CDR2 sequences are KGHSH and LQKENI. The V gene end was trimmed by 6 bases and the J gene end by 6 bases; junction bases not matched to a gene: 5. The CDR3 has 14 amino acids. The CDR3 DNA sequence: TGTGCCAGCTCCCCGGGACAGGGGTTCAATGAGCAGTTCTTC. Its protein is CASSPGQGFNEQFF.

V gene TRBV28 combines with J gene TRBJ2-7; D might be TRBD1 (6 bases). Germline V gives CDR1 MDHEN, CDR2 SYDVKM. V was cut by 3 bases and J by 2 bases, with 11 bases left in between. This CDR3 has 14 residues. For the CDR3, the DNA is TGTGCCAGCAGTTTCCTCGGACAGACCTACGAGCAGTACTTC. Amino acids: CASSFLGQTYEQYF.

The chain couples TRBV28 to TRBJ2-7; 8 bases are shared with TRBD1. This CDR3 is built from 15 residues. Germline trimming cut 6 bases from V and 4 bases from J; bases unmatched to any gene: 11. In germline, CDR1 is MDHEN, CDR2 SYDVKM. This CDR3 reads CASRHPGQENYEQYF. The CDR3 DNA sequence: TGTGCCAGCAGACATCCGGGACAGGAAAATTACGAGCAGTACTTC.

The rearrangement uses TRBV18 and TRBJ2-3; 7 nucleotides align to TRBD2. CDR1 is KGHSH, CDR2 LQKENI, per germline. Germline trimming cut 6 bases from V and 1 base from J; bases unmatched to any gene: 7. The CDR3 is 15 amino acids. This CDR3 reads CASSRNSGGTDTQYF. The CDR3 nucleotides are TGTGCCAGCTCTCGAAACAGCGGGGGCACAGATACGCAGTATTTT.

As DNA, the CDR3 is TGTGCCAGCAGAACTGGACCGAACACTGAAGCTTTCTTT. Amino acids: CASRTGPNTEAFF. The chain carries TRBV11-1 and TRBJ1-1; D gene unclear. This CDR3 contains 13 residues. V was shortened by 6 bases and J by 1 base, with 9 bases between the two germline ends. Germline V gene data show CDR1 as SGHAT and CDR2 as FQDESV (reference sequence).

The V and J genes are TRBV11-2 and TRBJ2-4; D perhaps matches TRBD2 (5 bases). Per germline, CDR1 SGHAT and CDR2 FQNNGV. The CDR3 length is 15 residues. Between the trimmed V and J ends, which lost 3 bases and 2 bases, there was a span of 11 bases. The CDR3 loop is CASSFGLATKNIQYF. The CDR3 coding sequence is TGTGCCAGCAGCTTCGGACTGGCTACCAAAAACATTCAGTACTTC.

V and J are TRBV11-3 and TRBJ2-1; no reliable D call. The germline V and J ends were trimmed by 1 base and 1 base, with 5 bases remaining between them. CDR1 SGHNT and CDR2 YENEEA come from the germline V gene. The length of the CDR3 is 14 residues. CDR3 loop: CASSLGHSYNEQFF. The CDR3 nucleotides are TGTGCCAGCAGCTTAGGGCATTCCTACAATGAGCAGTTCTTC.

CDR3 sequence (DNA): TGCGCCAGCAGTCAGGGGGCGATCAACACCGGGGAGCTGTTTTTT. Its translation: CASSQGAINTGELFF. The chain is built from TRBV5-1 and TRBJ2-2; 8 bases are a match to TRBD1. The CDR3 has 15 amino acids. Losses at the gene ends were 5 bases for V and 2 bases for J; bases not matched to a gene: 5. The germline gives CDR1 SGHRS, CDR2 YFSETQ.

The chain carries TRBV2 and TRBJ1-4, with a possible D match to TRBD1 (6 bases). V gave up 7 bases and J gave up 7 bases, with 13 bases separating them. CDR1 is SNHLY and CDR2 is FYNNEI in the germline V gene. This CDR3 comprises 13 residues. Written as DNA, the CDR3 is TGTGCCAGCAAGAGGGACACTTCTGAAAAACTGTTTTTT. Its protein product is CASKRDTSEKLFF.

The rearrangement links TRBV25-1 to TRBJ2-5; a weak D match, TRBD2 (5 bases). This CDR3 region has 14 residues. Trimming cost V 7 bases and J 0 bases, with 12 bases left between them. Germline values: CDR1 MGHDK, CDR2 SYGVNS. In DNA form, the CDR3 reads TGTGCCAGCAATGCGGGCAGCTACCAAGAGACCCAGTACTTC. As protein: CASNAGSYQETQYF.

This chain uses TRBV5-4 with TRBJ2-4; D possibly corresponds to TRBD2 (5 bases). The V end was cut by 7 bases, the J end by 6 bases, with 14 bases between. The CDR3 spans 13 residues. Germline V gene lookup returns CDR1 SGHNT and CDR2 YYREEE (reference sequence). The CDR3 DNA sequence: TGTGCCAGCTTCGACGGGGAACGAAACATTCAGTACTTC. Translating gives CASFDGERNIQYF.

The DNA for the CDR3 is TGCGCCAGCAGCGGGGGGGACAGTTACAATGAGCAGTTCTTC. Residues: CASSGGDSYNEQFF. The chain couples TRBV5-1 to TRBJ2-1, with D tentatively TRBD1 or TRBD2 (7 bases each). Trimming cost V 4 bases and J 4 bases, with 12 bases left between them. The germline V gene has CDR1 SGHRS and CDR2 YFSETQ. CDR3 length: 14 residues.

The V and J genes are TRBV7-2 and TRBJ2-7; TRBD2 might be the D (5 bases). CDR1 and CDR2 from the germline V gene are SGHTA and FQGNSA. The CDR3 extends over 13 amino acids. With 0 bases removed from V and 7 bases from J, the gap between germline ends came to 10 bases. CDR3 region: CASSLAGVGEQYF. The CDR3 DNA follows: TGTGCCAGCAGCTTAGCGGGAGTGGGGGAGCAGTACTTC.

The V and J genes are TRBV18 and TRBJ1-1; 7 bases are shared with TRBD1. J gave up 2 bases and V 3 bases, and 12 bases lay outside the gene matches. This CDR3 contains 17 residues. Germline V gene data show CDR1 as KGHSH and CDR2 as LQKENI. CDR3: CASSPSEGAQRNTEAFF. The CDR3 DNA sequence: TGTGCCAGCTCACCGTCTGAGGGGGCCCAGCGAAACACTGAAGCTTTCTTT.

This sequence joins TRBV14 and TRBJ2-2, with D possibly TRBD1 on 6 matching bases. The CDR3 runs 16 residues. The V gene's germline CDR1 is SGHDN and CDR2 FVKESK. Trimming removed 3 bases at V and 1 base at J, with 12 bases between. The CDR3 region has the DNA TGTGCCAGCAGCCAGGACCGGACAGTGAACACCGGGGAGCTGTTTTTT. It translates to CASSQDRTVNTGELFF.

V gene TRBV19 combines with J gene TRBJ2-5; 11 nucleotides line up with TRBD1. J gave up 5 bases and V 1 base, and 3 bases lay outside the gene matches. In germline, CDR1 is LNHDA, CDR2 SQIVND (reference sequence). The CDR3 contains 15 residues. The CDR3 DNA is TGTGCCAGTAGTATAGGGACAGGGGGCGCGGAGACCCAGTACTTC. Translation gives CASSIGTGGAETQYF.

This chain joins TRBV9 and TRBJ2-5; D is unresolved. The V and J ends lost 2 bases and 5 bases respectively, with 19 bases between them. CDR3 size: 16 residues. Germline V gene sequence: CDR1 SGDLS, CDR2 YYNGEE. The CDR3 region has the DNA TGTGCCAGCAGCGTTGGGTCAGCGCCATTTGGGGAGACCCAGTACTTC. Protein product: CASSVGSAPFGETQYF.

V gene TRBV7-8 combines with J gene TRBJ1-5; D is undetermined. CDR3 size: 14 residues. Looked up from germline, CDR1 is SGHVS and CDR2 is FQNEAQ. Deletions cut 5 bases from V and 3 bases from J, with 11 bases between. The CDR3 sequence: CASSQDGSNQPQHF. The CDR3 DNA sequence: TGTGCCAGCAGCCAAGACGGCTCCAATCAGCCCCAGCATTTT. Combining the CDR3 with reference TRBV7-8 and TRBJ1-5 gives the whole variable domain GAGVSQSPRYKVAKRGQDVALRCDPISGHVSLFWYQQALGQGPEFLTYFQNEAQLDKSGLPSDRFFAERPEGSVSTLKIQRTQQEDSAVYLCASSQDGSNQPQHFGDGTRLSIL.

This chain uses TRBV30 with TRBJ1-2; D is ambiguous. CDR1 and CDR2 from the germline V gene are GTSNPN and SVGIG (reference sequence). Trimming removed 3 bases at V and 5 bases at J, with 10 bases between. The length of the CDR3 is 12 residues. The CDR3 nucleotides are TGTGCCTGGAGGACGCACTTATATGGCTACACCTTC. It translates to CAWRTHLYGYTF.

In the case of this clone: Within the sample, other DNA sequences also encode this same CDR3. The gene calls are TRBV18 and TRBJ2-7, with 8 bases matching TRBD1. The V gene end was trimmed by 3 bases and the J gene end by 2 bases; junction bases not matched to a gene: 3. CDR1 is KGHSH, CDR2 LQKENI, per germline. The length of the CDR3 is 14 residues. CDR3 loop: CASSPGTGPYEQYF. CDR3 nucleotide sequence: TGTGCCAGCTCACCTGGGACAGGACCCTACGAGCAGTACTTC.

This chain connects TRBV20-1 to TRBJ2-5; no firm D call. The CDR3 totals 11 residues. V was shortened by 3 bases and J by 2 bases, with 4 bases between the two germline ends. Germline V lookup: CDR1 DFQATT, CDR2 SNEGSKA (reference sequence). The CDR3 region is CSASEQETQYF. DNA for the CDR3: TGCAGTGCTAGTGAACAAGAGACCCAGTACTTC.

V and J are TRBV19 and TRBJ2-4, with 7 bases aligning to TRBD1. J lost 3 bases, V lost 6 bases, and 11 bases had no gene match. The CDR3 covers 16 residues. Germline V gives CDR1 LNHDA, CDR2 SQIVND (reference sequence). CDR3 nucleotide sequence: TGTGCCAGTAGCCCTCAAAGACAGGGATTCAAAAACATTCAGTACTTC. Protein product: CASSPQRQGFKNIQYF. Variable domain in full (rest from reference TRBV19 and TRBJ2-4): DGGITQSPKYLFRKEGQNVTLSCEQNLNHDAMYWYRQDPGQGLRLIYYSQIVNDFQKGDIAEGYSVSREKKESFPLTVTSAQKNPTAFYLCASSPQRQGFKNIQYFGAGTRLSVL.

This chain connects TRBV4-1 to TRBJ1-1, with no clear D. This CDR3 comprises 14 residues. Germline V lookup: CDR1 MGHRA, CDR2 YSYEKL. Trimming removed 1 base at V and 1 base at J, with 7 bases between. The CDR3 spells CASSQVGKNTEAFF. CDR3 in DNA: TGCGCCAGCAGCCAAGTTGGGAAGAACACTGAAGCTTTCTTT.

The genes are TRBV7-8 and TRBJ1-2; 7 bases match TRBD1. Germline loops: CDR1 SGHVS, CDR2 FQNEAQ. The V segment lost 5 bases and the J segment 4 bases; nucleotides outside the gene matches: 7. The CDR3 length is 14 residues. The CDR3 DNA sequence: TGTGCCAGCAGCCAAATAACAGGGGCCTATGGCTACACCTTC. Its translation: CASSQITGAYGYTF.

The rearrangement links TRBV30 to TRBJ1-3; 7 bases fit TRBD1. V lost 0 bases and J lost 4; bases outside the gene matches: 9. The CDR3 is 16 residues long. Germline CDR1 and CDR2: GTSNPN and SVGIG (reference sequence). CDR3 DNA sequence: TGTGCCTGGAGTGTACGAGCCGGGACAGACGGAAACACCATATATTTT. It codes for CAWSVRAGTDGNTIYF.